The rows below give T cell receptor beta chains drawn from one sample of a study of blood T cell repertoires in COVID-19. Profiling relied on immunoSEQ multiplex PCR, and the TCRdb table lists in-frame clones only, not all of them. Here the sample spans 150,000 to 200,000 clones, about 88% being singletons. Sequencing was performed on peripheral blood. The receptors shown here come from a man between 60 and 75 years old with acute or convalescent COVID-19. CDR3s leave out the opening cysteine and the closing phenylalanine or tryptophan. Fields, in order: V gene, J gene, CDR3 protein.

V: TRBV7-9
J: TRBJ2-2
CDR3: ASSSQGMWNTGELF

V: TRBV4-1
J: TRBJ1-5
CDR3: ASSQDRDSHQPQH

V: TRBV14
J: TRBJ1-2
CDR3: ASSYRGDNYGYT

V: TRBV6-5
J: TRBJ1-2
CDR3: ASGNPGSIYGYT

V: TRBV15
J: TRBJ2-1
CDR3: ATSRDLSSGRARNEQF

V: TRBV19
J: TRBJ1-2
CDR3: ASSIPGTGFGYT

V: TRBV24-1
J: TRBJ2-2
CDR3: ATSDTPTGGYTGELF

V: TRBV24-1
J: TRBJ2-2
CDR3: ATSDLRGLTGELF

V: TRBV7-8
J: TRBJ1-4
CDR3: ASSLVRGTNEKLF

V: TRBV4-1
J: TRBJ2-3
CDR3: ASSQESPGTGVTDTQY

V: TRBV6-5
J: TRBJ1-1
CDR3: ASKELRSLNTEAF